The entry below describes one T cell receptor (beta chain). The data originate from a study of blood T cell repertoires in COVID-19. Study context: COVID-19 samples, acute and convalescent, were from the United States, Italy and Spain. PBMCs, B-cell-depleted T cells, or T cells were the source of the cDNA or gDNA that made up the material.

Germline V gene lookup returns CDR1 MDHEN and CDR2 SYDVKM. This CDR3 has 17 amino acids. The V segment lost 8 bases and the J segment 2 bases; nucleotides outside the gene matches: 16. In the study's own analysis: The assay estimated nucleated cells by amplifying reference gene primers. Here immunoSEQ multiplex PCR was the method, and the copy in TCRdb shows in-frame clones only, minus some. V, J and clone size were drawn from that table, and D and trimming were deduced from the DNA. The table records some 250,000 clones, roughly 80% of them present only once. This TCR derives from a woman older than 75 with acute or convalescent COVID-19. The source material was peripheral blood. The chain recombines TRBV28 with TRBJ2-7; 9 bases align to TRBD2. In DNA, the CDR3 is TGTGCCAGCTCACGCGGGGGGGGACACCTCTTACCCTACGAGCAGTACTTC. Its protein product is CASSRGGGHLLPYEQYF.